The 24 T cell receptor beta chains below were found in one sample sequenced in a study of T cell responses to AZD1222 COVID-19 vaccine. Sequencing used immunoSEQ multiplex PCR; TCRdb keeps in-frame clones, though not all of them. The sample lists more than 100,000 clones, roughly 90% seen once, with roughly 13% in the top ten. The sequencing used peripheral blood, collected on day 0 of AZD1222 vaccination. Source of these receptors: an adult in good health.

V gene TRBV5-4 combines with J gene TRBJ2-1; 7 bases line up with TRBD2. The germline V gene has CDR1 SGHNT and CDR2 YYREEE (reference sequence). The ends lost 3 bases at V and 6 bases at J; junction bases unmatched: 12. This CDR3 has 16 amino acids. CDR3 coding DNA: TGTGCCAGCAGCTGGGGCGGGGGACTACGCCCCAATGAGCAGTTCTTC. Amino acid sequence: CASSWGGGLRPNEQFF.

The chain combines TRBV6-6 with TRBJ2-3; either TRBD1 or TRBD2 may supply D (5 bases each). In germline, CDR1 is MNHNY, CDR2 SVGAGI (reference sequence). V was pared by 6 bases and J by 2 bases, with 9 bases between. The CDR3 is made up of 13 amino acids. Here the CDR3 reads CASSRDPTDTQYF. The CDR3 DNA follows: TGTGCCAGCAGCCGGGACCCCACAGATACGCAGTATTTT.

The chain recombines TRBV4-3 with TRBJ2-5; 10 nucleotides line up with TRBD2. Per germline, CDR1 LGHNA and CDR2 YSLEER. The V segment lost 0 bases and the J segment 6 bases; nucleotides outside the gene matches: 10. There are 17 residues in the CDR3. The CDR3 is CASSQEGVTSGRKTQYF. CDR3 coding DNA: TGCGCCAGCAGCCAAGAAGGGGTGACTAGCGGGCGGAAGACCCAGTACTTC.

The chain has TRBV7-9 and TRBJ2-1, with TRBD1 identical over 7 bases. V lost 6 bases and J lost 2; bases outside the gene matches: 13. The CDR3 runs 17 residues. Germline V lookup: CDR1 SEHNR, CDR2 FQNEAQ (reference sequence). The CDR3 sequence: CASRPRNPGQTYNEQFF. The CDR3 region has the DNA TGTGCCAGCAGGCCACGGAACCCGGGACAGACCTACAATGAGCAGTTCTTC.

The chain couples TRBV30 to TRBJ1-3; D is unclear. V lost 2 bases, J lost 0 bases, and 17 bases lay in between. CDR3 size: 17 residues. CDR1 is GTSNPN and CDR2 is SVGIG in the germline V gene (reference sequence). The CDR3, as DNA: TGTGCCTGGAGTCCCTTTGGTGGCCTTCACTCTGGAAACACCATATATTTT. Its protein is CAWSPFGGLHSGNTIYF.

The V call is TRBV27, the J call TRBJ1-2; 8 bases fit TRBD1. The CDR3 loop spans 13 amino acids. Trimming took 4 bases from V and 8 from J; bases not matched to a gene: 6. Looked up from germline, CDR1 is MNHEY and CDR2 is SMNVEV (reference sequence). Here the CDR3 DNA reads TGTGCCAGCAGTTCGACAGGGGCGGGAGGCTACACCTTC. Translated: CASSSTGAGGYTF.

The V and J genes are TRBV29-1 and TRBJ1-1; 8 nucleotides line up with TRBD1. Looked up from germline, CDR1 is SQVTM and CDR2 is ANQGSEA. CDR3 length equals 14 residues. The J segment lost 1 base and the V segment lost 6 bases, leaving 7 bases of the junction unmatched. CDR3 residues: CSVVVDRGNTEAFF. Here the CDR3 DNA reads TGCAGCGTGGTTGTAGACAGGGGGAACACTGAAGCTTTCTTT.

The chain has TRBV27 and TRBJ2-1; 12 bases agree with TRBD2. Germline trimming cut 3 bases from V and 2 bases from J; bases unmatched to any gene: 5. The CDR3 contains 17 residues. Germline values: CDR1 MNHEY, CDR2 SMNVEV (reference sequence). The CDR3, as DNA: TGTGCCAGCAGTTTTGCTAGCGGGGGGGTTACCTACAATGAGCAGTTCTTC. Protein product: CASSFASGGVTYNEQFF.

The chain couples TRBV4-3 to TRBJ1-2; 8 bases agree with TRBD1. Germline V lookup: CDR1 LGHNA, CDR2 YSLEER. V was clipped by 0 bases and J by 8 bases; unmatched bases: 8. The CDR3 sequence is 15 residues long. The CDR3 region is CASSQDQGARKGYTF. The CDR3 DNA reads TGCGCCAGCAGCCAAGACCAGGGGGCTAGAAAAGGCTACACCTTC.

This rearrangement joins TRBV28 to TRBJ2-1; D possibly uses TRBD1 or TRBD2 (7 bases each). The germline V and J ends were trimmed by 6 bases and 4 bases, with 13 bases remaining between them. CDR3 length: 14 amino acids. Germline CDR1 is MDHEN and CDR2 is SYDVKM. The DNA of the CDR3 is TGTGCCAGCAGCCGACAGGGAGGGTACAATGAGCAGTTCTTC. Translating gives CASSRQGGYNEQFF.

The chain has TRBV7-8 and TRBJ1-2, with unresolved D. V was cut by 5 bases and J by 4 bases, with 17 bases left in between. This CDR3 region has 15 residues. Germline V CDR1 and CDR2: SGHVS, FQNEAQ. CDR3 sequence reads: CASSPKGVQLYGYTF. The CDR3 DNA sequence: TGTGCCAGCAGCCCCAAGGGCGTACAGCTCTATGGCTACACCTTC. The variable domain in full, with the rest retrieved from reference TRBV7-8 and TRBJ1-2, is GAGVSQSPRYKVAKRGQDVALRCDPISGHVSLFWYQQALGQGPEFLTYFQNEAQLDKSGLPSDRFFAERPEGSVSTLKIQRTQQEDSAVYLCASSPKGVQLYGYTFGSGTRLTVV.

The V and J genes are TRBV6-5 and TRBJ2-1; TRBD2 matches at 9 bases. Trimming took 7 bases from V and 7 from J; bases not matched to a gene: 11. The CDR3 sequence is 15 residues long. CDR1 is MNHEY, CDR2 SVGAGI, per germline. The CDR3 DNA reads TGTGCCAGCATGCCCGGGACTAGCTCGTTAAATGAGCAGTTCTTC. Protein: CASMPGTSSLNEQFF.

The gene calls are TRBV11-2 and TRBJ2-2, with D unclear. The CDR3 extends over 13 amino acids. V gave up 2 bases and J gave up 8 bases, with 9 bases separating them. Germline CDR1 and CDR2: SGHAT and FQNNGV. CDR3 coding DNA: TGTGCCAGCAGCTTACCCGGACGGGGGGAGCTGTTTTTT. It codes for CASSLPGRGELFF.

This sequence joins TRBV2 and TRBJ1-1; perhaps TRBD1 as D (6 bases). V was pared by 6 bases and J by 5 bases, with 10 bases between. Germline V gives CDR1 SNHLY, CDR2 FYNNEI. CDR3 length: 12 amino acids. CDR3 protein: CASRQTGTEAFF. The CDR3 DNA reads as TGTGCCAGCAGGCAGACAGGAACTGAAGCTTTCTTT.

This clone was detected once. This rearrangement joins TRBV18 to TRBJ2-2; D remains ambiguous. V was cut by 2 bases and J by 4 bases, with 5 bases left in between. From germline, CDR1 is KGHSH and CDR2 LQKENI. This CDR3 is 13 amino acids long. The CDR3 nucleotides read TGTGCCAGCTCACCAACAGTCACCGGGGAGCTGTTTTTT. Residues: CASSPTVTGELFF.

V is TRBV7-8 and J is TRBJ1-2, with D uncertain. The germline V gene encodes CDR1 SGHVS and CDR2 FQNEAQ. V lost 2 bases and J lost 2, with 15 bases in between. This CDR3 has 16 residues. The CDR3 region is CASSLSRAITNYGYTF. The CDR3 DNA is TGTGCCAGCAGCTTATCTAGGGCCATCACGAACTATGGCTACACCTTC.

This clone was observed once. The genes are TRBV7-2 and TRBJ1-2, with D hard to call. V was trimmed by 5 bases and J by 7 bases, leaving 11 bases between them. The CDR3 sequence is 12 residues long. Germline V gives CDR1 SGHTA, CDR2 FQGNSA. The CDR3 loop reads CASSLSTVGYTF. The CDR3 DNA is TGTGCCAGCAGCCTGTCGACGGTTGGCTACACCTTC. Variable domain in full (rest from reference TRBV7-2 and TRBJ1-2): GAGVSQSPSNKVTEKGKDVELRCDPISGHTALYWYRQSLGQGLEFLIYFQGNSAPDKSGLPSDRFSAERTGGSVSTLTIQRTQQEDSAVYLCASSLSTVGYTFGSGTRLTVV.

This chain joins TRBV5-8 and TRBJ1-1, with D possibly TRBD1 on 5 matching bases. Germline V gene lookup returns CDR1 SGHTS and CDR2 YDEGEE. The CDR3 loop spans 16 amino acids. V dropped 0 bases and J dropped 2 bases, with 14 bases sitting between them. DNA for the CDR3: TGTGCCAGCAGCTTGGTCGAGAAGGGACCCAACACTGAAGCTTTCTTT. It is translated as CASSLVEKGPNTEAFF.

This chain connects TRBV15 to TRBJ1-2; D call uncertain. V lost 0 bases and J lost 3, with 11 bases in between. The length of the CDR3 is 15 residues. Germline CDR1 is LNHNV and CDR2 is YYDKDF (reference sequence). The CDR3 coding sequence is TGTGCCACCAGCAGAGATCGGGGTGGCTACTATGGCTACACCTTC. It translates to CATSRDRGGYYGYTF.

This sequence joins TRBV27 and TRBJ2-5, with 7 nucleotides matching TRBD1. The germline V gene encodes CDR1 MNHEY and CDR2 SMNVEV (reference sequence). V lost 5 bases, J lost 2 bases, and 5 bases stayed unmatched. The CDR3 covers 14 residues. The CDR3 coding sequence is TGTGCCAGCAGTCGACAGGGTGCGCAAGAGACCCAGTACTTC. It translates to CASSRQGAQETQYF.

This chain links TRBV30 with TRBJ1-5, with unresolved D. CDR3 length: 13 amino acids. V was pared by 0 bases and J by 5 bases, with 8 bases between. Germline V CDR1 and CDR2: GTSNPN, SVGIG (reference sequence). In DNA, the CDR3 is TGTGCCTGGAGTGTATCTTTGGATCAGCCCCAGCATTTT. Translation: CAWSVSLDQPQHF.

The gene calls are TRBV5-1 and TRBJ1-1, with D possibly matching TRBD1 (5 bases). The germline V gene has CDR1 SGHRS and CDR2 YFSETQ. This CDR3 region has 15 residues. V was pared by 4 bases and J by 7 bases, with 20 bases between. The CDR3 coding sequence is TGCGCCAGCAGCCTCGGCGAGGGGTTGGGTGATGAAGCTTTCTTT. Amino acid sequence: CASSLGEGLGDEAFF.

Only one count was recorded for this clone. The chain couples TRBV16 to TRBJ1-1, with D possibly being TRBD1 (5 bases). The ends were cut back, 4 bases at V and 2 bases at J, with 11 bases in the middle. Germline V CDR1 and CDR2: KGHSY, FQNENV. The CDR3 has 14 residues. Here the CDR3 reads CASSRAGGNTEAFF. The CDR3 DNA reads as TGTGCCAGCAGCCGAGCCGGGGGAAACACTGAAGCTTTCTTT. Looking up the rest from reference TRBV16 and TRBJ1-1 gives the full variable domain: GEEVAQTPKHLVRGEGQKAKLYCAPIKGHSYVFWYQQVLKNEFKFLISFQNENVFDETGMPKERFSAKCLPNSPCSLEIQATKLEDSAVYFCASSRAGGNTEAFFGQGTRLTVV.

This clone has only a few counts. The rearrangement uses TRBV9 and TRBJ2-7; D gene uncertain. CDR3 size: 13 residues. Deletions cut 0 bases from V and 5 bases from J, with 9 bases between. Germline V CDR1 and CDR2: SGDLS, YYNGEE. CDR3 nucleotide sequence: TGTGCCAGCAGCGTAGGCCAGGTCGACGAGCAGTACTTC. The encoded protein is CASSVGQVDEQYF.